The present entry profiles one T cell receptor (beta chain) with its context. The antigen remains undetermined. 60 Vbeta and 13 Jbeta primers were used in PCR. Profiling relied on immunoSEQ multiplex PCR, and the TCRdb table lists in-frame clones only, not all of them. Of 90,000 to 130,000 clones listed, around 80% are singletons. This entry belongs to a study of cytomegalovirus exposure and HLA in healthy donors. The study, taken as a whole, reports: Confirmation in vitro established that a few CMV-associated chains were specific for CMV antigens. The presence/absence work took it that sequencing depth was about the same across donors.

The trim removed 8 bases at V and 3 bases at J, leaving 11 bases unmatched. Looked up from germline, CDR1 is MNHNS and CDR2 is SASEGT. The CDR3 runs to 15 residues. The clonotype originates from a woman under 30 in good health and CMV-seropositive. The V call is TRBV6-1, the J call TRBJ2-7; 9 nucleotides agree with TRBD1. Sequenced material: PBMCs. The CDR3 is CASLGRDREIYEQYF. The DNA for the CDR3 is TGTGCCAGCCTGGGGAGGGACAGGGAGATCTACGAGCAGTACTTC.